A single sample is the source of the 5 T cell receptor beta chains below, sequenced in a study of OX40 agonist ivuxolimab in advanced cancers. Only in-frame clones appear in the TCRdb table, and some are missing; sequencing was by immunoSEQ multiplex PCR. The sample has tens of thousands of clones, roughly 87% seen once. The sample here was CD4+ or CD8+ T cells sorted from blood, taken in a trial of the OX40 agonist ivuxolimab. Receptors were obtained from an adult with an advanced solid tumor such as melanoma, head and neck, liver or kidney cancer.

The chain couples TRBV19 to TRBJ1-4; possible D gene TRBD1, 6 bases. The CDR3 runs to 16 residues. Germline loops: CDR1 LNHDA, CDR2 SQIVND (reference sequence). V lost 3 bases, J lost 3 bases, and 14 bases lay in between. The CDR3 sequence is CASSIPRGGSNEKLFF. The CDR3 region has the DNA TGTGCCAGTAGTATCCCCAGGGGCGGATCTAATGAAAAACTGTTTTTT.

The V and J genes are TRBV11-2 and TRBJ2-1, with 9 bases that match TRBD1. Trimming took 5 bases from V and 0 from J; bases not matched to a gene: 5. The CDR3 has 16 amino acids. Germline-derived CDR1 and CDR2 are SGHAT and FQNNGV. The CDR3 is CASSRPGQGSYNEQFF. The CDR3 DNA is TGTGCCAGCAGCAGACCGGGACAGGGCTCCTACAATGAGCAGTTCTTC.

The chain recombines TRBV19 with TRBJ1-5; TRBD1 is a possible D gene (6 bases). The V gene lost 6 bases and the J gene lost 0 bases, with 12 bases spanning the gap. CDR1 and CDR2 (germline): LNHDA, SQIVND (reference sequence). This CDR3 spans 15 amino acids. The CDR3 region is CASRTGHFSNQPQHF. DNA of the CDR3: TGTGCCAGTAGGACGGGACACTTTAGCAATCAGCCCCAGCATTTT.

The chain is built from TRBV6-1 and TRBJ2-1; the D is unclear. This CDR3 region has 14 residues. Germline CDR1 and CDR2: MNHNS and SASEGT. With 4 bases removed from V and 4 bases from J, the gap between germline ends came to 11 bases. The chain's CDR3 is CASSVDSLYNEQFF. CDR3 DNA sequence: TGTGCCAGCAGTGTAGACTCTTTATACAATGAGCAGTTCTTC.

V gene TRBV10-3 combines with J gene TRBJ2-7; 7 bases map to TRBD2. The CDR3 length is 12 residues. Germline trimming cut 8 bases from V and 1 base from J; bases unmatched to any gene: 2. Per the germline V gene, CDR1 is ENHRY and CDR2 is SYGVKD. The CDR3 sequence is CAIGRGSYEQYF. The CDR3 bases are TGTGCCATCGGGAGGGGTTCCTACGAGCAGTACTTC.